This T cell receptor beta chain is drawn from a study of blood T cell repertoires in COVID-19. Study overall: Material from acute and convalescent COVID-19 was sourced from the United States, Italy and Spain. Sample material is recorded as cDNA or gDNA derived from T cells, B-cell-depleted T cells, or PBMCs.

The repertoire was sequenced with immunoSEQ multiplex PCR; TCRdb's copy has only in-frame clones and lacks some. This table has about 75,000 clones, around 67% appearing once. Germline V gene data show CDR1 as MDHEN and CDR2 as SYDVKM. Trimming cost V 7 bases and J 2 bases, with 12 bases left between them. CDR3 length: 14 residues. This clone was counted a few times. The chain recombines TRBV28 with TRBJ1-5; unclear D gene. Sequenced sample: peripheral blood. This clonotype originated in a human donor with acute or convalescent COVID-19. The donor label of this sample is uncertain. The CDR3 coding sequence is TGTGCCAGCAACGGGGATGCGGGCAATCAGCCCCAGCATTTT. Translated, it gives CASNGDAGNQPQHF.